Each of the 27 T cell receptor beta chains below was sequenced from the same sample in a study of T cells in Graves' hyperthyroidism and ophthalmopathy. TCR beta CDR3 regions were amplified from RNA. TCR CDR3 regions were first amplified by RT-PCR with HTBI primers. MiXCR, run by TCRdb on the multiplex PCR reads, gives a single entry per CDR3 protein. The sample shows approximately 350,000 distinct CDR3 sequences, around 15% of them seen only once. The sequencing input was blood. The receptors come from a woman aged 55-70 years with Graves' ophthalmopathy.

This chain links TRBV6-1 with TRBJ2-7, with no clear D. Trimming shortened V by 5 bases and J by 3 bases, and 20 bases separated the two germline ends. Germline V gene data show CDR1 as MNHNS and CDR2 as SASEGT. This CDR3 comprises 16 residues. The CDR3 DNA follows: TGTGCCAGCAGTTTAGTGCCACTAATCCAGGACTACGAGCAGTACTTC. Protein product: CASSLVPLIQDYEQYF.

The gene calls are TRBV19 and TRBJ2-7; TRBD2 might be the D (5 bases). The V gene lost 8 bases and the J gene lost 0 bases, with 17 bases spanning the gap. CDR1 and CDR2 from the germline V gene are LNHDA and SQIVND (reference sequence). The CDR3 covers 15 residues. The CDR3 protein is CASAPVATSSYEQYF. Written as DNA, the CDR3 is TGTGCCAGTGCTCCAGTAGCGACCAGCTCCTACGAGCAGTACTTC.

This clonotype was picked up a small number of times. In nucleotides, the CDR3 is TGTGCCGCCGACGGAAACACCATATATTTT. Encoded protein: CAADGNTIYF. The gene calls are TRBV6-1 and TRBJ1-3; the D is unclear. Germline CDR1 MNHNS, CDR2 SASEGT. Trimming removed 11 bases at V and 4 bases at J, with 6 bases between. This CDR3 comprises 10 residues.

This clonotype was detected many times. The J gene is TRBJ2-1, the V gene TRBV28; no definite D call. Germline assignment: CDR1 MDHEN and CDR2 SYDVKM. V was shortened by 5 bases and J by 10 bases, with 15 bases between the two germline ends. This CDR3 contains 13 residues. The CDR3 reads CASSNLSPVEQFF. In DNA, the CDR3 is TGTGCCAGCAGTAACCTAAGCCCCGTGGAGCAGTTCTTC.

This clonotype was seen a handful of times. The CDR3 protein is CASSDSGPSYNEQFF. The CDR3, as DNA: TGTGCCAGCAGCGATAGCGGGCCGTCCTACAATGAGCAGTTCTTC. This chain connects TRBV5-4 to TRBJ2-1; TRBD2 matches 7 bases. Germline lookup yields CDR1 SGHNT and CDR2 YYREEE (reference sequence). There are 15 residues in the CDR3. Germline trimming cut 4 bases from V and 1 base from J; bases unmatched to any gene: 5.

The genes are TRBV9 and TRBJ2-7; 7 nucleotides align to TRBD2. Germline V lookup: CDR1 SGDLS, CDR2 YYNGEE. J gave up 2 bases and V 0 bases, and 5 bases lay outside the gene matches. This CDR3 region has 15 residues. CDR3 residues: CASSVGAGETYEQYF. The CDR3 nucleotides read TGTGCCAGCAGCGTAGGGGCGGGAGAGACCTACGAGCAGTACTTC.

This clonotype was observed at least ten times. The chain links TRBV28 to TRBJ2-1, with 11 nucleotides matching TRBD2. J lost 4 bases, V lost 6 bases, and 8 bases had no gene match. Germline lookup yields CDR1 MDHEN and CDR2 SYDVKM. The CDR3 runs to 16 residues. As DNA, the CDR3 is TGTGCCAGCAGCTCTCTACTAGCGGGAGCGTACAATGAGCAGTTCTTC. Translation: CASSSLLAGAYNEQFF.

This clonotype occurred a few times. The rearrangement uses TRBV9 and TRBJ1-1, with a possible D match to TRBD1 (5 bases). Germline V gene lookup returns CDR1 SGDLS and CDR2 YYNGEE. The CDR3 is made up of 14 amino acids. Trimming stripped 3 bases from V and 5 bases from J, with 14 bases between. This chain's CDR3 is CASSASGTRTEAFF. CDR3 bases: TGTGCCAGCAGCGCATCGGGGACTCGGACTGAAGCTTTCTTT.

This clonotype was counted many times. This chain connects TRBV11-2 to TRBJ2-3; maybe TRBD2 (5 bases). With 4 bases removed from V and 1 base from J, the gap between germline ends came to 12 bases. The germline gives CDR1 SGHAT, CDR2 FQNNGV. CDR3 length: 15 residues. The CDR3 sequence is CASSSQRAGTDTQYF. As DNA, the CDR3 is TGTGCCAGCAGCTCCCAGAGGGCGGGCACAGATACGCAGTATTTT.

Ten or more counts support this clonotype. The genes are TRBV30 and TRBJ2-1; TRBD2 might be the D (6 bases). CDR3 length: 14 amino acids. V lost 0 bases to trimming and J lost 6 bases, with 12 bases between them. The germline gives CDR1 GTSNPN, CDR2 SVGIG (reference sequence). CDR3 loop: CAWSVPGVVNEQFF. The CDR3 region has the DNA TGTGCCTGGAGTGTCCCGGGAGTAGTCAATGAGCAGTTCTTC.

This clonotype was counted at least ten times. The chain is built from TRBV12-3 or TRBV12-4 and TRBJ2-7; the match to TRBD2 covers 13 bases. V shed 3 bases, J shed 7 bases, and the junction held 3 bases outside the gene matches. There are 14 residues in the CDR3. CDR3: CASSFGLAGVEQYF. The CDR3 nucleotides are TGTGCCAGCAGTTTTGGACTAGCGGGAGTTGAGCAGTACTTC.

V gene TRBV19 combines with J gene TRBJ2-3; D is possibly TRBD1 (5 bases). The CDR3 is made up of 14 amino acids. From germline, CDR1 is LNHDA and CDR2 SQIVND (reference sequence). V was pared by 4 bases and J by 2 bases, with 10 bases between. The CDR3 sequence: CASSTRGHTDTQYF. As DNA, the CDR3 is TGTGCCAGTAGTACAAGGGGTCACACAGATACGCAGTATTTT.

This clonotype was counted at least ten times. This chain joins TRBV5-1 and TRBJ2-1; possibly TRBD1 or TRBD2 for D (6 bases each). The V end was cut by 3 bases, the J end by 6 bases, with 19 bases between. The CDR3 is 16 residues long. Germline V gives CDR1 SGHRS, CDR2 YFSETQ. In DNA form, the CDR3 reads TGCGCCAGCAGCTCCCAGGGGACTGCATGGGGCAATGAGCAGTTCTTC. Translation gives CASSSQGTAWGNEQFF.

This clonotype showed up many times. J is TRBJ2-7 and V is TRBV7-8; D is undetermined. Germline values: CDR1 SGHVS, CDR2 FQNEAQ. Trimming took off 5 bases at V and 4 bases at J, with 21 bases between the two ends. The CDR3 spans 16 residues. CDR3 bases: TGTGCCAGCAGCCAGTCAAGGCCACCGACTTTTTACGAGCAGTACTTC. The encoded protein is CASSQSRPPTFYEQYF.

The CDR3 DNA sequence: TGTGCCAGCAAGGGACTCCCTCCGTCTGAGCAGTTCTTC. Translation gives CASKGLPPSEQFF. This chain connects TRBV27 to TRBJ2-1; a possible D gene is TRBD2 (6 bases). There are 13 residues in the CDR3. Trimming removed 7 bases from V and 9 bases from J, with 16 bases in between. The germline gives CDR1 MNHEY, CDR2 SMNVEV (reference sequence).

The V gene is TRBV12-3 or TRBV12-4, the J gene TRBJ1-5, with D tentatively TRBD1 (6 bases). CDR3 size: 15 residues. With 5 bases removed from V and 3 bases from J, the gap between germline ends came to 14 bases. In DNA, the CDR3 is TGTGCCAGCAGTCCACCGGGACAACACAATCAGCCCCAGCATTTT. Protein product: CASSPPGQHNQPQHF.

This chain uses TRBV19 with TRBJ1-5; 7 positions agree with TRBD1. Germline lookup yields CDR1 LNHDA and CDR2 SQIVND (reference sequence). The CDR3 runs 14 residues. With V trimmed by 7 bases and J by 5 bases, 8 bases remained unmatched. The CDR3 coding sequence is TGTGCCAGTACCTTTACAGGGGAACATCAGCCCCAGCATTTT. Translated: CASTFTGEHQPQHF.

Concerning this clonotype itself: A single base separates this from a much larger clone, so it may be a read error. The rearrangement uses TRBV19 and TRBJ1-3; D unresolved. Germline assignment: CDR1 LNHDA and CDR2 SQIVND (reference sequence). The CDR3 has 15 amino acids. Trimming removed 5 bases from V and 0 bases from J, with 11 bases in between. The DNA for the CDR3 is TGTGCCAGTAGTCCACAGCCTTCCTCTGGAAACACCATATATTTT. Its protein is CASSPQPSSGNTIYF.

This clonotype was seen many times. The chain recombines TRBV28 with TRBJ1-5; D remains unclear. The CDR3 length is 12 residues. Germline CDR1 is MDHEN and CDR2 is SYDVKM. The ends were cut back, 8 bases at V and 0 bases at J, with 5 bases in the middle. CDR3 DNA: TGTGCCAGCCTGAGTAGCAATCAGCCCCAGCATTTT. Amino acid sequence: CASLSSNQPQHF.

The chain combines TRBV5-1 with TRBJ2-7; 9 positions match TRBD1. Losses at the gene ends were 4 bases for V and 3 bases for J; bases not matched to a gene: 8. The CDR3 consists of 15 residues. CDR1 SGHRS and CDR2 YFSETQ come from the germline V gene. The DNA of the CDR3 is TGCGCCAGCAGCCCCCCAAACAGGGGGCGCTACGAGCAGTACTTC. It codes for CASSPPNRGRYEQYF.

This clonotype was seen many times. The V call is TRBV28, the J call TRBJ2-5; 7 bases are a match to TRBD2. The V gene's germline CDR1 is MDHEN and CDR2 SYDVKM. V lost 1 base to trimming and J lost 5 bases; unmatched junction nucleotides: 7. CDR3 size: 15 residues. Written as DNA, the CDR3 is TGTGCCAGCAGTTTATCCAACGGGAGGACGGAGACCCAGTACTTC. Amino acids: CASSLSNGRTETQYF.

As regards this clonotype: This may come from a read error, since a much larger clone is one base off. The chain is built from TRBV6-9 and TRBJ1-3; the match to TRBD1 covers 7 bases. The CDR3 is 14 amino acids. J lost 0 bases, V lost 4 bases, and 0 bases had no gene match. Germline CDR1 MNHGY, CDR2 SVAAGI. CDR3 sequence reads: CASSWDSSGNTIYF. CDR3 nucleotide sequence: TGTGCCAGCAGTTGGGACAGCTCTGGAAACACCATATATTTT.

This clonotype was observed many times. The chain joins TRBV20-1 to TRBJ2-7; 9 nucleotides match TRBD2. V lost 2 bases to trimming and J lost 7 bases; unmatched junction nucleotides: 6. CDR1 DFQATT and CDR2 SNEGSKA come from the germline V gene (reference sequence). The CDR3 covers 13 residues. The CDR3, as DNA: TGCAGTGCTAGAAGTCGCCTAGCGGGGGAGCAGTACTTC. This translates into CSARSRLAGEQYF.

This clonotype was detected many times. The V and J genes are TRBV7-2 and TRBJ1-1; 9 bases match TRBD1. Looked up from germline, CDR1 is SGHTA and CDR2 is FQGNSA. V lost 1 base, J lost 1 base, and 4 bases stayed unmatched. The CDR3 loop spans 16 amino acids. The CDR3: CASSLGGQGRNTEAFF. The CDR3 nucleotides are TGTGCCAGCAGCTTAGGAGGACAGGGGAGGAACACTGAAGCTTTCTTT. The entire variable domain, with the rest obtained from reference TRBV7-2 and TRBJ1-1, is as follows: GAGVSQSPSNKVTEKGKDVELRCDPISGHTALYWYRQSLGQGLEFLIYFQGNSAPDKSGLPSDRFSAERTGGSVSTLTIQRTQQEDSAVYLCASSLGGQGRNTEAFFGQGTRLTVV.

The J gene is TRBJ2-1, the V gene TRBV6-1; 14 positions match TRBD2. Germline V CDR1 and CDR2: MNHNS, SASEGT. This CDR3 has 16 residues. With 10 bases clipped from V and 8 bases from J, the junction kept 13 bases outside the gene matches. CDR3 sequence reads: CATTKPGLAGGHEQFF. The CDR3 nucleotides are TGTGCCACTACAAAACCCGGACTAGCGGGAGGTCATGAGCAGTTCTTC.

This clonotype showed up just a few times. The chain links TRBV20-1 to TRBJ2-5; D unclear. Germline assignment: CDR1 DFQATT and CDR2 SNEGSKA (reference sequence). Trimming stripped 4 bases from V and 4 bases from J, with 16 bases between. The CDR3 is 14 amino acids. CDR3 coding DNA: TGCAGTGCTACCCGGTTGGGGTCCCTAGAGACCCAGTACTTC. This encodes CSATRLGSLETQYF.

The CDR3 nucleotides read TGCGCCAGCAGCGGAACCGGGACAGGGGTGAGGGAATTATACAATGAGCAGTTCTTC. As protein: CASSGTGTGVRELYNEQFF. The chain has TRBV5-1 and TRBJ2-1; 10 nucleotides align to TRBD1. CDR1 is SGHRS, CDR2 YFSETQ, per germline. This CDR3 spans 19 amino acids. The J segment lost 4 bases and the V segment lost 4 bases, leaving 17 bases of the junction unmatched.